Following are 31 T cell receptor beta chains from one sample sequenced in a study of metastatic and nonmetastatic thyroid tumors (TCRdb year 2020). No patient had received any treatment before thyroid surgery. The protocol used for the library was PCR. Instrument used: Illumina HiSeq 4000. TCRdb redid the processing of the public reads, applying fastp at Q25 and MiXCR, and retained in-frame beta chains. For this sample there are roughly 25,000 clones; 15% appear just once. More than 3% of the sample is taken by the ten largest. The sample consisted of blood. The origin of the receptors is a female donor with papillary thyroid cancer or a benign thyroid nodule (not recorded which). Some clones in this sample may be carry-over from other donors' samples.

About this clone itself: A much bigger clone sits one base away, suggesting this may be a read error. The chain couples TRBV6-1 to TRBJ2-3; the match to TRBD1 covers 8 bases. In germline, CDR1 is MNHNS, CDR2 SASEGT. This CDR3 comprises 16 residues. V gave up 6 bases and J gave up 5 bases; unmatched junction bases: 13. CDR3 DNA sequence: TGTGCCAGCAGCCTCAGACCGGGACAGGCTTTAGATACGCAGTATTTT. It specifies CASSLRPGQALDTQYF.

In this sample, this clone is medium-sized. The chain uses TRBV4-1 and TRBJ1-2, with D hard to call. From germline, CDR1 is MGHRA and CDR2 YSYEKL. This CDR3 contains 14 residues. The ends were cut back, 4 bases at V and 6 bases at J, with 15 bases in the middle. Here the CDR3 DNA reads TGCGCCAGCAGCCCTCGCCCGGGGTACCATGGCTACACCTTC. Translating gives CASSPRPGYHGYTF.

This clone was seen repeatedly, ten times or more. This may come from a read error, since a much larger clone is one base off. The rearrangement joins TRBV12-3 or TRBV12-4 to TRBJ2-1, with TRBD1 matching 10 bases. The CDR3 is made up of 16 amino acids. The CDR3 DNA follows: TGTGCCAGCAGTGTAAGGGACAGGGGTCTATACAGTGAGCAGTTCTTC. It specifies CASSVRDRGLYSEQFF.

This clone was seen ten or more times. The J gene is TRBJ1-2, the V gene TRBV6-1; 9 nucleotides line up with TRBD1. V was pared by 6 bases and J by 4 bases, with 6 bases of the junction left unmatched. The germline CDR1 and CDR2 sequences are MNHNS and SASEGT. The CDR3 sequence is 14 residues long. For the CDR3, the DNA is TGTGCCAGCAGCCCCGACAGGGGGGGCTATGGCTACACCTTC. Its translation is CASSPDRGGYGYTF.

The V gene is TRBV15, the J gene TRBJ1-3, with unresolved D. The CDR3 extends over 17 amino acids. V shed 0 bases and J shed 0 bases, with 12 bases lying between them. Germline CDR1 reads LNHNV; CDR2 reads YYDKDF (reference sequence). The CDR3 nucleotides read TGTGCCACCAGCAGAGATCGGTCAAGGTCCTCTGGAAACACCATATATTTT. Protein sequence: CATSRDRSRSSGNTIYF.

Ten or more counts support this clone. V gene TRBV28 combines with J gene TRBJ2-3; 7 positions agree with TRBD1. Trimming took 4 bases from V and 6 from J; bases not matched to a gene: 7. CDR3 size: 14 residues. Germline CDR1 reads MDHEN; CDR2 reads SYDVKM. The CDR3 coding sequence is TGTGCCAGCAGTTCGCCTACAGGGGCCGATACGCAGTATTTT. Amino acids: CASSSPTGADTQYF. The full variable domain, with the rest looked up from reference TRBV28 and TRBJ2-3, is DVKVTQSSRYLVKRTGEKVFLECVQDMDHENMFWYRQDPGLGLRLIYFSYDVKMKEKGDIPEGYSVSREKKERFSLILESASTNQTSMYLCASSSPTGADTQYFGPGTRLTVL.

This clone was recorded at least ten times. The chain joins TRBV7-2 to TRBJ1-1; D is perhaps TRBD1 (6 bases). CDR1 and CDR2 from the germline V gene are SGHTA and FQGNSA. V was trimmed by 1 base and J by 0 bases, leaving 18 bases between them. This CDR3 has 18 amino acids. The CDR3 DNA sequence: TGTGCCAGCAGCTTAGGGCCTACAGGGCAAATCATGAACACTGAAGCTTTCTTT. Residues: CASSLGPTGQIMNTEAFF.

J is TRBJ2-2 and V is TRBV30; 11 bases line up with TRBD2. The J segment lost 5 bases and the V segment lost 6 bases, leaving 5 bases of the junction unmatched. The CDR3 contains 14 residues. The V gene's germline CDR1 is GTSNPN and CDR2 SVGIG (reference sequence). The CDR3 DNA reads as TGTGCCTGTATCGGGACTAGCGGAACCGGGGAGCTGTTTTTT. Its translation: CACIGTSGTGELFF.

This clone has at least ten counts. CDR3 in amino acids: CASSLWDTDTEAFF. The CDR3 DNA reads as TGCGCCAGCAGCTTGTGGGACACGGACACTGAAGCTTTCTTT. The rearrangement uses TRBV5-1 and TRBJ1-1; a possible D gene is TRBD1 (6 bases). CDR1 SGHRS and CDR2 YFSETQ come from the germline V gene. The CDR3 length is 14 residues. The V and J ends lost 1 base and 3 bases respectively, with 10 bases between them.

This clone was counted ten times or more. The J gene is TRBJ1-3, the V gene TRBV7-8, with D hard to call. Trimming took off 1 base at V and 1 base at J, with 20 bases between the two ends. The CDR3 sequence is 19 residues long. CDR1 and CDR2 (germline): SGHVS, FQNEAQ. The CDR3 region is CASSLGVSRAGLSGNTIYF. The CDR3 DNA is TGTGCCAGCAGCTTAGGGGTCTCACGGGCCGGGTTATCTGGAAACACCATATATTTT.

Worth noting for this clone: A much larger clone differs from this one at a single base, so this may be a read error. This chain links TRBV20-1 with TRBJ2-4; TRBD2 is a possible D gene (6 bases). V lost 4 bases and J lost 1, with 17 bases in between. The CDR3 spans 16 residues. CDR1 DFQATT and CDR2 SNEGSKA come from the germline V gene (reference sequence). The chain's CDR3 is CSAIGGWDQAKNIQYF. In DNA, the CDR3 is TGCAGTGCTATTGGGGGGTGGGATCAGGCCAAAAACATTCAGTACTTC.

The table lists this clone with many counts. This chain connects TRBV6-1 to TRBJ2-3; 9 nucleotides match TRBD1. Losses at the gene ends were 4 bases for V and 4 bases for J; bases not matched to a gene: 6. The CDR3 is 15 residues long. CDR1 MNHNS and CDR2 SASEGT come from the germline V gene. The CDR3 loop is CASSAGTGIPDTQYF. For the CDR3, the DNA is TGTGCCAGCAGTGCCGGGACAGGGATTCCAGATACGCAGTATTTT.

This clone was seen only once. The rearrangement joins TRBV30 to TRBJ2-7; D not resolved. The germline V gene encodes CDR1 GTSNPN and CDR2 SVGIG (reference sequence). This CDR3 comprises 13 residues. The V and J ends lost 0 bases and 7 bases respectively, with 13 bases between them. As DNA, the CDR3 is TGTGCCTGGAGTGTAATCCAAATGAGGGAGCAGTACTTC. This sequence encodes CAWSVIQMREQYF.

The sample holds many counts of this clone. CDR3 in DNA: TGTGCCAGCAGCGAATCCGGGACAGGCACCTCCATGAACACTGAAGCTTTCTTT. Its protein product is CASSESGTGTSMNTEAFF. The rearrangement uses TRBV4-2 and TRBJ1-1, with TRBD1 matching over 8 bases. CDR3 length equals 18 residues. V lost 5 bases and J lost 0; bases outside the gene matches: 14. Germline V gene lookup returns CDR1 LGHNA and CDR2 YNFKEQ.

The sample holds many counts of this clone. The V call is TRBV6-1, the J call TRBJ2-2; D gene uncertain. The V and J ends lost 6 bases and 4 bases respectively, with 6 bases between them. The length of the CDR3 is 12 residues. Germline assignment: CDR1 MNHNS and CDR2 SASEGT. CDR3 nucleotide sequence: TGTGCCAGCAGCTGGTCCACCGGGGAGCTGTTTTTT. Translating gives CASSWSTGELFF.

The chain uses TRBV28 and TRBJ2-5; D may be TRBD1 (6 bases). V lost 8 bases, J lost 5 bases, and 15 bases lay in between. The length of the CDR3 is 13 residues. Germline CDR1 and CDR2: MDHEN and SYDVKM. The CDR3 DNA follows: TGTGCCAGCGGAGTGGGGGCTTGGGAGACCCAGTACTTC. It yields the protein CASGVGAWETQYF.

This clone counts as medium-sized. The chain links TRBV4-1 to TRBJ2-7; TRBD1 matches 10 bases. Looked up from germline, CDR1 is MGHRA and CDR2 is YSYEKL. CDR3 length: 15 amino acids. The V and J ends lost 3 bases and 3 bases, in that order; junction bases with no gene match: 5. The CDR3 DNA reads TGCGCCAGCAGCCACCTCCGGGACAGGGGCTACGAGCAGTACTTC. Translated: CASSHLRDRGYEQYF.

This clone appeared many times. The gene calls are TRBV9 and TRBJ2-3; the match to TRBD1 covers 10 bases. The junction had 4 bases not matched to a gene; V was cut back by 2 bases and J by 1 base. CDR3 length equals 16 residues. Germline V gene sequence: CDR1 SGDLS, CDR2 YYNGEE. CDR3 sequence: CASSVAGTGGTDTQYF. The CDR3 nucleotides are TGTGCCAGCAGCGTCGCAGGGACAGGGGGCACAGATACGCAGTATTTT.

The rearrangement links TRBV5-1 to TRBJ1-1; maybe TRBD1 (6 bases). This CDR3 is built from 15 residues. CDR1 is SGHRS and CDR2 is YFSETQ in the germline V gene. Deletions cut 0 bases from V and 1 base from J, with 10 bases between. CDR3 sequence (DNA): TGCGCCAGCAGCTTGGCGGGACACCGGAACACTGAAGCTTTCTTT. Translated: CASSLAGHRNTEAFF. The variable domain in full, with the rest retrieved from reference TRBV5-1 and TRBJ1-1, is KAGVTQTPRYLIKTRGQQVTLSCSPISGHRSVSWYQQTPGQGLQFLFEYFSETQRNKGNFPGRFSGRQFSNSRSEMNVSTLELGDSALYLCASSLAGHRNTEAFFGQGTRLTVV.

There are many counts of this clone. The V gene is TRBV5-8, the J gene TRBJ2-1, with a weak D call TRBD1 (6 bases). This CDR3 contains 14 residues. Trimming removed 4 bases from V and 5 bases from J, with 13 bases in between. Germline V gene lookup returns CDR1 SGHTS and CDR2 YDEGEE. The CDR3 sequence: CASSMDSTHNEQFF. CDR3 sequence (DNA): TGTGCCAGCAGCATGGACAGTACGCACAATGAGCAGTTCTTC.

This clone was seen a few times. A much larger clone differs by one base, so this may be a read error. This chain joins TRBV29-1 and TRBJ2-1, with D uncertain. This CDR3 contains 14 residues. V lost 8 bases and J 8 bases, leaving 22 bases between the germline ends. Germline CDR1 reads SQVTM; CDR2 reads ANQGSEA. DNA of the CDR3: TGCAGCAATCCCGAACGGCTACGCGGCGATGAGCAGTTCTTC. This codes for CSNPERLRGDEQFF.

This clone was counted only a few times. The chain carries TRBV6-5 and TRBJ1-3; no definite D call. The V end was cut by 0 bases, the J end by 2 bases, with 14 bases between. Germline assignment: CDR1 MNHEY and CDR2 SVGAGI. This CDR3 has 17 amino acids. Here the CDR3 DNA reads TGTGCCAGCAGTTACTCGATTGGGGTTGGAACTGGAAACACCATATATTTT. This codes for CASSYSIGVGTGNTIYF.

This clone was picked up many times. The genes are TRBV20-1 and TRBJ2-5, with 8 bases that match TRBD2. After removal of 1 base from V and 10 bases from J, the junction contained 14 bases not matched to a gene. This CDR3 has 15 residues. Germline-derived CDR1 and CDR2 are DFQATT and SNEGSKA (reference sequence). The CDR3 protein is CSARGTGLVGGGQYF. The DNA for the CDR3 is TGCAGTGCTAGAGGCACGGGACTAGTAGGGGGAGGCCAGTACTTC.

The sample holds many counts of this clone. V is TRBV20-1 and J is TRBJ2-5, with TRBD2 as a possible D gene (5 bases). Germline V gene data show CDR1 as DFQATT and CDR2 as SNEGSKA (reference sequence). This CDR3 comprises 13 residues. Deletions cut 7 bases from V and 5 bases from J, with 17 bases between. The CDR3 loop reads CSGTDPAGETQYF. The CDR3 coding sequence is TGCAGTGGGACGGACCCGGCGGGTGAGACCCAGTACTTC.

This clone was observed at least ten times. This chain connects TRBV6-1 to TRBJ2-7; 12 bases fit TRBD1. The J segment lost 7 bases and the V segment lost 5 bases, leaving 9 bases of the junction unmatched. The CDR3 contains 15 residues. The germline V gene has CDR1 MNHNS and CDR2 SASEGT. The CDR3 protein is CASSLTGQGAGEQYF. In DNA, the CDR3 is TGTGCCAGCAGTCTGACGGGACAGGGGGCTGGTGAGCAGTACTTC.

Many counts were recorded for this clone. This chain uses TRBV30 with TRBJ2-5, with 11 bases lining up with TRBD1. V shed 3 bases, J shed 2 bases, and the junction held 5 bases outside the gene matches. CDR1 is GTSNPN and CDR2 is SVGIG in the germline V gene (reference sequence). This CDR3 spans 15 amino acids. This CDR3 is CAWSAGTGGQETQYF. The CDR3 DNA follows: TGTGCCTGGAGCGCTGGGACAGGGGGACAAGAGACCCAGTACTTC. The whole variable domain, filled in from reference TRBV30 and TRBJ2-5, reads SQTIHQWPATLVQPVGSPLSLECTVEGTSNPNLYWYRQAAGRGLQLLFYSVGIGQISSEVPQNLSASRPQDRQFILSSKKLLLSDSGFYLCAWSAGTGGQETQYFGPGTRLLVL.

Sample share makes this clone medium-sized. V usage is TRBV4-3 and J usage is TRBJ1-6, with 7 bases identical to TRBD1. CDR1 is LGHNA and CDR2 is YSLEER in the germline V gene. V shed 4 bases, J shed 5 bases, and the junction held 2 bases outside the gene matches. The CDR3 is made up of 14 amino acids. CDR3 amino acids: CASSLTGDNSPLHF. The CDR3, as DNA: TGCGCCAGCAGCCTTACAGGGGATAATTCACCCCTCCACTTT.

This clone was picked up a small number of times. The chain recombines TRBV11-1 with TRBJ2-3; 8 bases are shared with TRBD2. The CDR3 has 16 amino acids. Trimming at V came to 6 bases and at J to 4 bases, leaving 12 bases not matched to a gene. The germline CDR1 and CDR2 sequences are SGHAT and FQDESV (reference sequence). The CDR3 nucleotides read TGTGCCAGCAGATTAAGTCCAGCGGGGGACCCAGATACGCAGTATTTT. Translating it yields CASRLSPAGDPDTQYF.

In this sample, this clone turned up many times. A single base separates this from a much larger clone, so it may be a read error. This sequence joins TRBV25-1 and TRBJ1-1; 7 bases are a match to TRBD1. The germline CDR1 and CDR2 sequences are MGHDK and SYGVNS. The CDR3 runs to 13 residues. The CDR3 spells CASQVTGRTEALF. The CDR3 bases are TGTGCCAGTCAAGTGACAGGGCGCACTGAAGCTCTCTTT.

This clone was seen repeatedly, ten times or more. The V and J genes are TRBV19 and TRBJ2-1, with 10 bases matching TRBD2. V was pared by 4 bases and J by 6 bases, with 6 bases of the junction left unmatched. Per the germline V gene, CDR1 is LNHDA and CDR2 is SQIVND (reference sequence). The CDR3 is 15 residues long. CDR3 protein: CASSTLAGWVNEQFF. The CDR3 region has the DNA TGTGCCAGTAGTACACTAGCGGGATGGGTCAATGAGCAGTTCTTC. The entire variable domain, with the rest obtained from reference TRBV19 and TRBJ2-1, is as follows: DGGITQSPKYLFRKEGQNVTLSCEQNLNHDAMYWYRQDPGQGLRLIYYSQIVNDFQKGDIAEGYSVSREKKESFPLTVTSAQKNPTAFYLCASSTLAGWVNEQFFGPGTRLTVL.

This clone was counted at least ten times. This chain connects TRBV7-3 to TRBJ2-5; the D is unclear. There are 16 residues in the CDR3. CDR1 SGHTA and CDR2 FQGTGA come from the germline V gene. With 1 base removed from V and 4 bases from J, the gap between germline ends came to 16 bases. The CDR3 reads CASSLNSPSGGETQYF. Here the CDR3 DNA reads TGTGCCAGCAGCTTAAATAGCCCGTCTGGCGGAGAGACCCAGTACTTC.